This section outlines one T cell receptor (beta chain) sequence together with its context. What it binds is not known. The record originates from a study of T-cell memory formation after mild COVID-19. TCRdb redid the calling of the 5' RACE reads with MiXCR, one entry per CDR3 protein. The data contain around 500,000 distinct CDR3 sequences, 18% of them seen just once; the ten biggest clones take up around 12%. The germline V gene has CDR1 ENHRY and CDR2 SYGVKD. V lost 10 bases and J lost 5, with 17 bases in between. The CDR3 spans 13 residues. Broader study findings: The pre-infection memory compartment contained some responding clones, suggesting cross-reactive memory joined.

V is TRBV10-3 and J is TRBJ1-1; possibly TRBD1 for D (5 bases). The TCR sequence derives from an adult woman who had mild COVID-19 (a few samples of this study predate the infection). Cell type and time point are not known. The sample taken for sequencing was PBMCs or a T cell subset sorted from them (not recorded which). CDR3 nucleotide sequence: TGTGCCACCCACGACAGCATGAGAACTGAAGCTTTCTTT. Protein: CATHDSMRTEAFF.